This T cell receptor (beta chain) was recorded in a study of immune heterogeneity within non-small cell lung tumors. For the TCR beta CDR3, multiplex PCR with 32 V and 13 J primers performed the amplification. TCRdb ran MiXCR on the multiplex PCR reads and lists one entry per CDR3 protein. Here the sample spans 3,500 to 4,500 distinct CDR3 sequences, 27% being singletons. This clonotype is judged large. Germline CDR1 is MDHEN and CDR2 is SYDVKM. CDR3 length: 15 amino acids. With 9 bases clipped from V and 3 bases from J, the junction kept 6 bases outside the gene matches. Bulk tumor genomic DNA, 600 ng per sample, was used as template. Several spatially distant biopsies were obtained per primary tumor intraoperatively. Their non-small cell lung cancer was newly diagnosed and untreated, and the patients underwent curative surgery.

Sequencing was done on a sample of lung tumor tissue. The chain has TRBV28 and TRBJ2-2; 11 bases match TRBD2. This TCR was recovered from a man aged 55 to 70 with non-small cell lung cancer. CDR3 nucleotide sequence: TGTGCCAGAACGGGACTAGCGGAACACACCGGGGAGCTGTTTTTT. This sequence encodes CARTGLAEHTGELFF.